What follows describes a single TCR beta chain. The CDR3 is 13 residues long. The ends were cut back, 3 bases at V and 1 base at J, with 6 bases in the middle. Germline V gene lookup returns CDR1 SEHNR and CDR2 FQNEAQ (reference sequence). Generated by immunoSEQ multiplex PCR, the TCRdb table keeps only in-frame clones and is missing some. The sample yields approximately 52,000 clones, 78% seen once. This record belongs to a study of memory CD4+ T cells and cytomegalovirus serostatus. The sort gate was single viable CD3+CD4+CD8-CD45RO+ cells for memory CD4+ T cells. The gene calls are TRBV7-9 and TRBJ2-5; D gene unclear. The sample comprised memory CD4+ T cells from blood. The sequence derives from an adult in good health and CMV-seronegative. The CDR3 region has the DNA TGTGCCAGCAGCTTGCACCGCCAAGAGACCCAGTACTTC. This sequence encodes CASSLHRQETQYF.